This T cell receptor (beta chain) was sequenced in a study of cytomegalovirus exposure and HLA in healthy donors. CDR1 and CDR2 (germline): LNHDA, SQIVND (reference sequence). CDR3 length equals 13 residues. Trimming cost V 9 bases and J 6 bases; bases outside gene matches: 6. The study's findings and limits: Clonal expansion was found to be greater in HLA-associated TCR beta chains than in equally common others in a later analysis. Available immune exposure information was restricted to CMV serostatus only.

In the case of this clone: The antigen is unknown.

Researchers ran the PCR with 60 Vbeta and 13 Jbeta primers. The assay was immunoSEQ multiplex PCR, and TCRdb's table has in-frame clones only and misses some. The listing contains some 150,000 clones. Sequencing was done on a sample of PBMCs. V is TRBV19 and J is TRBJ2-1, with TRBD2 matching over 9 bases. The clonotype was recovered from a woman aged 18-29 years in good health and CMV-seronegative. This CDR3 is CASKLAGINEQFF. CDR3 bases: TGTGCCAGCAAGCTAGCGGGAATCAATGAGCAGTTCTTC.